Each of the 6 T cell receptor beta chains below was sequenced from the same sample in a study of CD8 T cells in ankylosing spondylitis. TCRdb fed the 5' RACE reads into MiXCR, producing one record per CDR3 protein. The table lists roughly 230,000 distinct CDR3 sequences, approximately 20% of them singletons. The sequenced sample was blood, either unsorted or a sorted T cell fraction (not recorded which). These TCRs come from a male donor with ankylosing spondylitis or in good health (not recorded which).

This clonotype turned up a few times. DNA of the CDR3: TGTGCCAGCAGCCAAGAAAGCCAGCAAGAGACCCAGTACTTC. Translation gives CASSQESQQETQYF. The rearrangement joins TRBV4-2 to TRBJ2-5; D gene unclear. This CDR3 contains 14 residues. Trimming shortened V by 0 bases and J by 2 bases, and 7 bases separated the two germline ends. CDR1 is LGHNA and CDR2 is YNFKEQ in the germline V gene.

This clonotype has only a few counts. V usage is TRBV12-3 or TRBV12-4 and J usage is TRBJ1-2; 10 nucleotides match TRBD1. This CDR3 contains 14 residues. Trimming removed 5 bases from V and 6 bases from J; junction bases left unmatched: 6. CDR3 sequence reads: CASSAGQGMHGYTF. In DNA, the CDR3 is TGTGCCAGCAGTGCGGGACAGGGGATGCATGGCTACACCTTC.

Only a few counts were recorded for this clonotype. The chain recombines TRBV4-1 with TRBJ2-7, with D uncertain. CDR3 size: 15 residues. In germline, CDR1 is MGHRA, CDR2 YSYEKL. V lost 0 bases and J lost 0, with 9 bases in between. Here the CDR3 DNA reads TGCGCCAGCAGCCAAGATTATGGCAGCTCCTACGAGCAGTACTTC. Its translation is CASSQDYGSSYEQYF.

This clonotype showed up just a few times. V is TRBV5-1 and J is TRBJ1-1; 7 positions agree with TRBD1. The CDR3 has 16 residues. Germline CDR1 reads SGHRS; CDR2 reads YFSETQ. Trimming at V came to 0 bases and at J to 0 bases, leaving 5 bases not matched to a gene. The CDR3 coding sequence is TGCGCCAGCAGCTTGGAGACAGGGTCAATGAACACTGAAGCTTTCTTT. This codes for CASSLETGSMNTEAFF.

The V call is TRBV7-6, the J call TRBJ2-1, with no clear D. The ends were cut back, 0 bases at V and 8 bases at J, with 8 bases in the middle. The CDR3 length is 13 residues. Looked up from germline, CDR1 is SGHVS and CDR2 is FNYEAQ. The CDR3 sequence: CASSLASVDEQFF. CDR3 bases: TGTGCCAGCAGCTTAGCGAGTGTTGATGAGCAGTTCTTC.

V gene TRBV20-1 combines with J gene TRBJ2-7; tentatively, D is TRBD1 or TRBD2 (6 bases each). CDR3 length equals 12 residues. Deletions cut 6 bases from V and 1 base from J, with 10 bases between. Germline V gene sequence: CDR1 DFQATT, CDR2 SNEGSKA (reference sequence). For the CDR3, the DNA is TGCAGTGCCGGCGGGACATCCTACGAGCAGTACTTC. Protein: CSAGGTSYEQYF.